The next 24 T cell receptor beta chains were all read from a single sample in a study of memory CD4+ T cells and cytomegalovirus serostatus. Measured with immunoSEQ multiplex PCR; TCRdb has only the in-frame clones, and not every one. The top ten hold around 2.6% of the sample, which has 80,000 or so clones, 60% to 80% seen once. Single viable CD3+CD4+CD8-CD45RO+ cells were sorted as the memory CD4+ T cells. The sequenced sample consisted of memory CD4+ T cells from blood. These receptors originate from an adult in good health and CMV-seropositive.

This clone has just a few counts. This chain connects TRBV29-1 to TRBJ1-1; a possible D gene is TRBD1 (5 bases). This CDR3 spans 11 amino acids. Germline V gene data show CDR1 as SQVTM and CDR2 as ANQGSEA. Trimming pared 6 bases from V and 1 base from J, leaving 6 bases between. The CDR3: CSVGRNTEAFF. The CDR3 DNA follows: TGCAGCGTGGGACGGAACACTGAAGCTTTCTTT.

This sequence joins TRBV6-1 and TRBJ1-3; TRBD1 agrees at 7 bases. J lost 2 bases, V lost 8 bases, and 9 bases had no gene match. The CDR3 consists of 15 residues. Germline V gene sequence: CDR1 MNHNS, CDR2 SASEGT. The CDR3 region is CASHRQGLAGNTIYF. CDR3 nucleotides: TGTGCCAGCCACCGACAGGGATTAGCTGGAAACACCATATATTTT.

This clone came up once. The gene calls are TRBV5-1 and TRBJ1-2; no definite D call. Trimming took 6 bases from V and 0 from J, leaving 12 bases between them. Germline loops: CDR1 SGHRS, CDR2 YFSETQ. This CDR3 has 14 amino acids. CDR3 amino acids: CASTREGANYGYTF. CDR3 coding DNA: TGCGCCAGCACCCGGGAGGGCGCTAACTATGGCTACACCTTC. Full variable domain (rest looked up from reference TRBV5-1 and TRBJ1-2): KAGVTQTPRYLIKTRGQQVTLSCSPISGHRSVSWYQQTPGQGLQFLFEYFSETQRNKGNFPGRFSGRQFSNSRSEMNVSTLELGDSALYLCASTREGANYGYTFGSGTRLTVV.

The V and J genes are TRBV10-3 and TRBJ2-5; 7 positions match TRBD1. Germline values: CDR1 ENHRY, CDR2 SYGVKD. V shed 5 bases and J 4 bases; nucleotides not matched to a gene: 10. This CDR3 is built from 15 residues. The CDR3 is CAISQPKQGIETQYF. CDR3 bases: TGTGCCATCAGTCAACCCAAACAGGGGATAGAGACCCAGTACTTC.

This chain joins TRBV13 and TRBJ2-1, with TRBD2 identical over 10 bases. V lost 6 bases and J lost 7; bases outside the gene matches: 9. This CDR3 comprises 15 residues. Germline V gene sequence: CDR1 PRHDT, CDR2 FYEKMQ (reference sequence). CDR3 sequence (DNA): TGTGCCAGCAGGAGCCTAACACTAGCGGGGAATGAGCAGTTCTTC. It specifies CASRSLTLAGNEQFF.

This chain connects TRBV25-1 to TRBJ2-2, with no clear D. V lost 6 bases and J 5 bases, leaving 10 bases between the germline ends. CDR3 length: 13 residues. In germline, CDR1 is MGHDK, CDR2 SYGVNS. This CDR3 is CASSRLRTGELFF. The CDR3 nucleotides are TGTGCCAGCAGCAGACTGAGGACCGGGGAGCTGTTTTTT. The full variable domain, its missing parts supplied by reference TRBV25-1 and TRBJ2-2, is EADIYQTPRYLVIGTGKKITLECSQTMGHDKMYWYQQDPGMELHLIHYSYGVNSTEKGDLSSESTVSRIRTEHFPLTLESARPSHTSQYLCASSRLRTGELFFGEGSRLTVL.

CDR3 nucleotide sequence: TGTGCCAGCAGCCTCTTACGCCCGGAGACCCAGTACTTC. Its protein is CASSLLRPETQYF. The chain links TRBV4-2 to TRBJ2-5, with D unclear. The CDR3 is made up of 13 amino acids. Germline V lookup: CDR1 LGHNA, CDR2 YNFKEQ. V was shortened by 4 bases and J by 5 bases, with 11 bases between the two germline ends.

The chain recombines TRBV10-3 with TRBJ2-2; D is unresolved. The germline V gene has CDR1 ENHRY and CDR2 SYGVKD. Trimming took off 0 bases at V and 6 bases at J, with 5 bases between the two ends. There are 13 residues in the CDR3. CDR3 in amino acids: CAISESWAGELFF. In DNA, the CDR3 is TGTGCCATCAGTGAGTCCTGGGCCGGGGAGCTGTTTTTT.

The V gene is TRBV10-3, the J gene TRBJ1-2; 10 bases match TRBD1. The CDR3 has 14 residues. J was trimmed by 2 bases and V by 6 bases; bases with no gene match: 3. Germline V lookup: CDR1 ENHRY, CDR2 SYGVKD. The CDR3 loop is CAISLGQGNYGYTF. The CDR3 DNA reads as TGTGCCATCAGCCTGGGACAGGGGAACTATGGCTACACCTTC.

This clone has just a few counts. The chain links TRBV4-2 to TRBJ1-5; no definite D call. CDR1 is LGHNA and CDR2 is YNFKEQ in the germline V gene. CDR3 length: 15 residues. The ends were cut back, 0 bases at V and 5 bases at J, with 11 bases in the middle. CDR3 coding DNA: TGTGCCAGCAGCCAAGACGGCCTGGCGGATCAGCCCCAGCATTTT. Its protein is CASSQDGLADQPQHF.

CDR3 coding DNA: TGCGCCAGCAGCTCGGGACAGATCCAAGAGACCCAGTACTTC. It is translated as CASSSGQIQETQYF. This chain connects TRBV5-1 to TRBJ2-5; TRBD1 agrees at 7 bases. The germline V gene encodes CDR1 SGHRS and CDR2 YFSETQ. CDR3 length equals 14 residues. J gave up 1 base and V 3 bases, and 3 bases lay outside the gene matches.

The chain joins TRBV5-1 to TRBJ2-5; the D is unclear. V was cut by 4 bases and J by 3 bases, with 16 bases left in between. The CDR3 has 15 residues. Germline V CDR1 and CDR2: SGHRS, YFSETQ. CDR3 loop: CASSPGWTGEETQYF. CDR3 DNA: TGCGCCAGCAGCCCCGGGTGGACGGGTGAAGAGACCCAGTACTTC.

V usage is TRBV28 and J usage is TRBJ2-5, with D possibly being TRBD1 (5 bases). CDR1 is MDHEN, CDR2 SYDVKM, per germline. V shed 10 bases and J shed 5 bases, with 26 bases lying between them. The CDR3 contains 16 residues. As DNA, the CDR3 is TGTGCCATTGCACGGAAGTTTGGGGCGTTTCTGGAGACCCAGTACTTC. Its protein is CAIARKFGAFLETQYF.

V is TRBV30 and J is TRBJ2-5; 16 positions agree with TRBD2. The CDR3 consists of 17 residues. Germline V gene data show CDR1 as GTSNPN and CDR2 as SVGIG (reference sequence). V was clipped by 3 bases and J by 4 bases; unmatched bases: 8. The CDR3 spells CAWRLGTSGGVGETQYF. The CDR3 DNA reads as TGTGCCTGGAGGTTAGGGACTAGCGGGGGGGTTGGAGAGACCCAGTACTTC.

The chain recombines TRBV5-6 with TRBJ2-3; 8 bases fit TRBD2. CDR1 is SGHDT, CDR2 YYEEEE, per germline. Trimming took 0 bases from V and 3 from J; bases not matched to a gene: 6. CDR3 length: 16 amino acids. CDR3 nucleotides: TGTGCCAGCAGCTTGGGCGGGGGGATTGGGACAGATACGCAGTATTTT. Translation gives CASSLGGGIGTDTQYF.

This chain uses TRBV2 with TRBJ2-3; 7 bases fit TRBD2. Per the germline V gene, CDR1 is SNHLY and CDR2 is FYNNEI. Unmatched junction bases numbered 11, after V lost 3 bases and J lost 8 bases. CDR3 length equals 15 residues. CDR3 protein: CASSDRTGGKGTQYF. CDR3 DNA sequence: TGTGCCAGCAGTGATAGGACGGGGGGTAAAGGTACGCAGTATTTT.

This sequence joins TRBV6-4 and TRBJ1-5; the D is unclear. The CDR3 loop spans 13 amino acids. Trimming cost V 6 bases and J 5 bases, with 11 bases left between them. Germline loops: CDR1 MRHNA, CDR2 SNTAGT. This chain's CDR3 is CASSDGGDQPQHF. The CDR3 DNA reads as TGTGCCAGCAGCGACGGTGGGGATCAGCCCCAGCATTTT.

The chain joins TRBV27 to TRBJ1-2; D uncertain. The CDR3 consists of 14 residues. Trimming pared 0 bases from V and 4 bases from J, leaving 9 bases between. Germline V lookup: CDR1 MNHEY, CDR2 SMNVEV (reference sequence). The CDR3 coding sequence is TGTGCCAGCAGTTTATCGATTTCGATCTATGGCTACACCTTC. Its translation is CASSLSISIYGYTF.

The chain combines TRBV6-4 with TRBJ2-1, with D perhaps TRBD2 (7 bases). Germline CDR1 MRHNA, CDR2 SNTAGT. V dropped 7 bases and J dropped 2 bases, with 9 bases sitting between them. CDR3 size: 13 residues. Here the CDR3 reads CASKGGAYNEQFF. DNA of the CDR3: TGTGCCAGCAAAGGGGGGGCCTACAATGAGCAGTTCTTC.

This clone turned up a few times. This chain joins TRBV7-2 and TRBJ2-1, with 10 bases aligning to TRBD2. The V and J ends lost 2 bases and 7 bases, in that order; junction bases with no gene match: 2. CDR1 and CDR2 from the germline V gene are SGHTA and FQGNSA. The CDR3 contains 14 residues. CDR3 in amino acids: CASSLLAGENEQFF. The CDR3, as DNA: TGTGCCAGCAGCTTACTAGCGGGAGAGAATGAGCAGTTCTTC.

J is TRBJ2-1 and V is TRBV4-2, with TRBD2 as a possible D gene (6 bases). Germline CDR1 LGHNA, CDR2 YNFKEQ. This CDR3 comprises 16 residues. Deletions cut 0 bases from V and 7 bases from J, with 16 bases between. The CDR3 spells CASSQDGAEGVNEQFF. The CDR3 bases are TGTGCCAGCAGCCAAGATGGGGCGGAGGGCGTAAATGAGCAGTTCTTC.

The chain combines TRBV29-1 with TRBJ2-1; D is ambiguous. Germline-derived CDR1 and CDR2 are SQVTM and ANQGSEA. Trimming removed 7 bases at V and 8 bases at J, with 9 bases between. The CDR3 has 10 amino acids. The CDR3 DNA is TGCAGCGCTTTGAACGATGAGCAGTTCTTC. This translates into CSALNDEQFF.

This sequence joins TRBV19 and TRBJ1-4; 7 positions agree with TRBD1. The CDR3 totals 15 residues. J was trimmed by 7 bases and V by 5 bases; bases with no gene match: 10. The germline V gene encodes CDR1 LNHDA and CDR2 SQIVND (reference sequence). As DNA, the CDR3 is TGTGCCAGTAGTCCGCGACAGGGTCGGGGTGAAAAACTGTTTTTT. It codes for CASSPRQGRGEKLFF.

The V and J genes are TRBV5-6 and TRBJ2-5, with D perhaps being TRBD1 or TRBD2 (6 bases each). This CDR3 contains 15 residues. CDR1 is SGHDT, CDR2 YYEEEE, per germline. Trimming left V 3 bases short and J 1 base short, with 13 bases between. The CDR3 is CASSWRGQAQETQYF. The CDR3 bases are TGTGCCAGCAGCTGGAGGGGACAAGCCCAAGAGACCCAGTACTTC.